These T cell receptor beta chains were read from a single sample in a study of PD-L1 blockade in urothelial cancer. Sequencing was performed with immunoSEQ multiplex PCR; in TCRdb, only in-frame clones are kept and a portion is missing. Here the sample spans about 130,000 clones, roughly 80% being singletons. Sequencing was performed on PBMCs, taken around atezolizumab (anti-PD-L1) treatment. The origin of the receptors is a man aged 45-65 years with urothelial cancer. CDR3s include the opening cysteine and the closing phenylalanine or tryptophan. The order of the fields is J gene, CDR3 length, clone size, V gene, D gene, CDR3 DNA, CDR3 protein. A D gene is named only where the DNA matches it firmly. The size field is filled for only some rows; it gives once, few, many or a size class.

TRBJ1-1 16 . TRBV9 . TGTGCCAGCAGCGTAGCCCCTTTAGTCCAGGGCACTGAAGCTTTCTTT CASSVAPLVQGTEAFF
TRBJ2-1 14 . TRBV9 TRBD2 TGTGCCAGCAGCGTTGGGGGGGACTACAATGAGCAGTTCTTC CASSVGGDYNEQFF
TRBJ1-1 14 . TRBV6-1 . TGTGCCAGCAGTGAAGTCGGGGGAAACACTGAAGCTTTCTTT CASSEVGGNTEAFF
TRBJ2-7 14 . TRBV4-1 . TGCGCCAGCAGCCAAGAAGACCAGCGCTACGAGCAGTACTTC CASSQEDQRYEQYF
TRBJ1-2 12 few TRBV30 TRBD1 TGTGCCGGACAGGGACAAATCTATGGCTACACCTTC CAGQGQIYGYTF
TRBJ2-7 12 once TRBV29-1 . TGCAGCGTTGAAGGGCCTAGCCGCGAGCAGTACTTC CSVEGPSREQYF
TRBJ2-5 12 . TRBV10-3 . TGTGCCATCAGTAGCGGCGAAGAGACCCAGTACTTC CAISSGEETQYF
TRBJ2-1 15 once TRBV2 TRBD2 TGTGCCAGCAGTGAACTAGCGGGCTCCTACAATGAGCAGTTCTTC CASSELAGSYNEQFF
TRBJ1-6 16 . TRBV11-2 TRBD1 TGTGCCAGCAGCGACCGGGACAGGGTGTATAATTCACCCCTCCACTTT CASSDRDRVYNSPLHF
TRBJ1-1 14 . TRBV5-4 TRBD1 TGTGCCAGCAGCACAACGACAGGGCCGGTGGATGCTTTCTTT CASSTTTGPVDAFF
TRBJ2-7 15 . TRBV4-1 . TGCGCCAGCAGCCCGGGGGCGGGAGCCGACTACGAGCAGTACTTC CASSPGAGADYEQYF
TRBJ1-5 14 . TRBV7-9 TRBD1 TGTGCCAGCAGCCAGGGGGATAGCAATCAGCCCCAGCATTTT CASSQGDSNQPQHF
TRBJ2-1 17 . TRBV30 TRBD2 TGTGCCTGGAGTGTGATGAGGACTAGCGGGAGTGGCAATGAGCAGTTCTTC CAWSVMRTSGSGNEQFF
TRBJ2-7 14 . TRBV30 . TGTGCCTGGAGTGTAACAGGGCTAGTTCTCGAGCAGTACTTC CAWSVTGLVLEQYF
TRBJ2-1 15 . TRBV29-1 TRBD1 TGCAGCGTTTTCGCCCGGGACAGGGCAAGGCTTGAGCAGTTCTTC CSVFARDRARLEQFF
TRBJ2-5 13 . TRBV19 . TGTGCCAGTAGTCCCCGGGGATGGGAGACCCAGTACTTC CASSPRGWETQYF
TRBJ1-2 12 . TRBV29-1 . TGCAGCGTATATTCAGCTAACTATGGCTACACCTTC CSVYSANYGYTF
TRBJ2-5 13 . TRBV6-6 . TGTGCCAGCAGGCCGGCGGCGGGAGAGACCCAGTACTTC CASRPAAGETQYF